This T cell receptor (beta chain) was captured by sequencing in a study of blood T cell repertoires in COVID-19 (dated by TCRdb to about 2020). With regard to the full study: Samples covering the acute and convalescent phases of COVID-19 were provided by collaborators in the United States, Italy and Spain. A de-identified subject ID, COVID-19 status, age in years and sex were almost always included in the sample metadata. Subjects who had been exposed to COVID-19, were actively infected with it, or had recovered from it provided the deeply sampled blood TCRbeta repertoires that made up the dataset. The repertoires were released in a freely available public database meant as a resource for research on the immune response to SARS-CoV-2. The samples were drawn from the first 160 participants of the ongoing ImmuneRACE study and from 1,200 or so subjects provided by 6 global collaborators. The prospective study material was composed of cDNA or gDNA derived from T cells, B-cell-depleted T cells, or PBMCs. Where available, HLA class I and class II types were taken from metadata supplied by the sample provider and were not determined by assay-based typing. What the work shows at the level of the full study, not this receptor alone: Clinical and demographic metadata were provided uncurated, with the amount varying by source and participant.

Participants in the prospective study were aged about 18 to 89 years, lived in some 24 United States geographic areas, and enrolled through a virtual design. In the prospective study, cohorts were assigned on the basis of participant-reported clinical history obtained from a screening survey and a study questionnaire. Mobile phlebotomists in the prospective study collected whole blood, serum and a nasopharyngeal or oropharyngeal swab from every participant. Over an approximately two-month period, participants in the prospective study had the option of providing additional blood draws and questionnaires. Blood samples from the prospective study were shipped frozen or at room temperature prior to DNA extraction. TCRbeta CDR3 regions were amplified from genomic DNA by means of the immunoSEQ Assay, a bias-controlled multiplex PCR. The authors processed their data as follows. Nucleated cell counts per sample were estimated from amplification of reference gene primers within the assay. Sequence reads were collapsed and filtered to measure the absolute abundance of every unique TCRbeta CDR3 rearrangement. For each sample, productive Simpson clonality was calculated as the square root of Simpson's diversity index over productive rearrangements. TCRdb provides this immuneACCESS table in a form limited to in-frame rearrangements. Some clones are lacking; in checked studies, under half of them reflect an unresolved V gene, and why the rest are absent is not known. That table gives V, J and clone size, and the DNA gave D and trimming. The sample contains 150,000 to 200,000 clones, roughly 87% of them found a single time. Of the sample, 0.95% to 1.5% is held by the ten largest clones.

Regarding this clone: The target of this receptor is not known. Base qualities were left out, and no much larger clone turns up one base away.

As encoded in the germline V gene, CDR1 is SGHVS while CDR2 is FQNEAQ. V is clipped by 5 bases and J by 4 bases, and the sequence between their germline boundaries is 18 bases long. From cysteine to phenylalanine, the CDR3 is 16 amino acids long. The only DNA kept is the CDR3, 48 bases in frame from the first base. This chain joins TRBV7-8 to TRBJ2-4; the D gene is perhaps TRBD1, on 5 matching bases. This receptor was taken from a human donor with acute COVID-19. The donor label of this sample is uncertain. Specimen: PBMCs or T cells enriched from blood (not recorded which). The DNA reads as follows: TGTGCCAGCAGCAGGGGCCCAGGGTCCCCGAAAAACATTCAGTACTTC. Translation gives CASSRGPGSPKNIQYF.